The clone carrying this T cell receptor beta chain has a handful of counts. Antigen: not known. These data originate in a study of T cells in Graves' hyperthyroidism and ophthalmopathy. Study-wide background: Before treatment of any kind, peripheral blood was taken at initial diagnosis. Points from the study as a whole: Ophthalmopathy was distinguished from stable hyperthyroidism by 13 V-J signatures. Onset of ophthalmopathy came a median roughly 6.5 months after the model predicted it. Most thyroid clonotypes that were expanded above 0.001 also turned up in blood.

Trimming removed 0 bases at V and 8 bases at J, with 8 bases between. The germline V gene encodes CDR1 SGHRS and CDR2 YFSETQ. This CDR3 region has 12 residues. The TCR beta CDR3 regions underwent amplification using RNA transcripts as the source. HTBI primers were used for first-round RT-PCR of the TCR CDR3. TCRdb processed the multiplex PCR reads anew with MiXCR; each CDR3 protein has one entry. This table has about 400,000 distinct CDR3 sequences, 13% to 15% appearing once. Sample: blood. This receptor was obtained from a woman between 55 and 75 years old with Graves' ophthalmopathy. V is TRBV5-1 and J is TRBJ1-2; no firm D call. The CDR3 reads CASSLADGGYTF. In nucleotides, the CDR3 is TGCGCCAGCAGCTTGGCCGATGGGGGCTACACCTTC. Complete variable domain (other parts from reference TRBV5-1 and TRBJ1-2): KAGVTQTPRYLIKTRGQQVTLSCSPISGHRSVSWYQQTPGQGLQFLFEYFSETQRNKGNFPGRFSGRQFSNSRSEMNVSTLELGDSALYLCASSLADGGYTFGSGTRLTVV.